What follows describes a single T cell receptor (beta chain). Its antigen remains unidentified. Trimming shortened V by 6 bases and J by 9 bases, and 24 bases separated the two germline ends. CDR1 and CDR2 (germline): DFQATT, SNEGSKA (reference sequence). CDR3 length: 15 amino acids. cDNA libraries for TCR beta contained unique molecular identifiers. Each sample of about 0.95 to 10 million input T cells yielded about 500,000 cDNA molecules, so each molecule approximated one T cell. TCRdb reanalysed the PCR reads using MiXCR and keeps one entry per CDR3 protein. The repertoire holds roughly 730,000 distinct CDR3 sequences, around 27% seen once, with 0.56% in the top ten. The data are from a study of post-analysis software for immune sequencing data. Study-level information: Included courses were relapsing-remitting and secondary progressive multiple sclerosis; progressive-relapsing multiple sclerosis was also included. Findings and limits, study-wide: Relative to controls, patients had about 5 TRBV segments at higher frequency, with TRBV5-6, TRBV5-1 and TRBV20-1 among these. For normalized Chao1 diversity, multiple sclerosis patients scored significantly lower than controls did. Samples prepared in the same batch strongly co-clustered by F measure.

This TCR was sampled from a girl aged 10 to 17 with multiple sclerosis. The chain has TRBV20-1 and TRBJ2-1, with D perhaps assigned TRBD1 or TRBD2 (6 bases each). The sequencing input was blood. The CDR3 region is CSAPTGREKGVEQFF. The CDR3 bases are TGCAGTGCCCCCACTGGACGGGAGAAGGGGGTTGAGCAGTTCTTC.